The 18 T cell receptor beta chains below were found in one sample sequenced in a study of response to subunit inactivated influenza vaccine. TCRdb fed the RT-PCR reads into MiXCR, producing one record per CDR3 protein. The sample holds over 800,000 distinct CDR3 sequences, approximately 21% seen once. This specimen was PBMCs from blood, taken about 5 days after vaccination. The receptors here all came from a man between 45 and 60 years old who received an inactivated influenza vaccine.

V and J are TRBV5-1 and TRBJ1-1; tentatively, D is TRBD1 (5 bases). CDR1 and CDR2 (germline): SGHRS, YFSETQ. The CDR3 length is 13 residues. V gave up 7 bases and J gave up 2 bases, with 12 bases separating them. CDR3 in amino acids: CASRPTANTEAFF. Here the CDR3 DNA reads TGCGCCAGCCGACCGACAGCTAACACTGAAGCTTTCTTT.

The gene calls are TRBV7-9 and TRBJ1-6; the D gene is possibly TRBD1 (6 bases). The germline V gene has CDR1 SEHNR and CDR2 FQNEAQ (reference sequence). Deletions cut 5 bases from V and 1 base from J, with 15 bases between. This CDR3 is built from 17 residues. The DNA of the CDR3 is TGTGCCAGCAGCCCCCCAAGGGGGAGTTCCTATAATTCACCCCTCCACTTT. It translates to CASSPPRGSSYNSPLHF.

This clonotype has only a few counts. The V and J genes are TRBV20-1 and TRBJ1-1; a possible D gene is TRBD1 (5 bases). Trimming cost V 0 bases and J 6 bases, with 14 bases left between them. Germline V gives CDR1 DFQATT, CDR2 SNEGSKA (reference sequence). CDR3 length: 14 amino acids. The DNA of the CDR3 is TGCAGTGCTAGAGATCATAGGCAGGGCGCTGAAGCTTTCTTT. This codes for CSARDHRQGAEAFF.

The chain carries TRBV27 and TRBJ2-5; D tentatively reads TRBD1 or TRBD2 (6 bases each). The CDR3 sequence is 13 residues long. V lost 0 bases and J 7 bases, leaving 9 bases between the germline ends. The V gene's germline CDR1 is MNHEY and CDR2 SMNVEV (reference sequence). Here the CDR3 DNA reads TGTGCCAGCAGTTTATCCGGGGGCGGGACCCAGTACTTC. Translation: CASSLSGGGTQYF.

This chain uses TRBV24-1 with TRBJ1-5, with no clear D. This CDR3 has 12 amino acids. CDR1 and CDR2 from the germline V gene are KGHDR and SFDVKD. The V gene lost 9 bases and the J gene lost 9 bases, with 14 bases spanning the gap. The CDR3 spells CATAQEEGPQHF. DNA for the CDR3: TGTGCCACCGCCCAGGAAGAGGGGCCCCAGCATTTT.

The V gene is TRBV6-5, the J gene TRBJ2-1, with TRBD1 as a possible D gene (6 bases). Looked up from germline, CDR1 is MNHEY and CDR2 is SVGAGI. Between the trimmed V and J ends, which lost 4 bases and 0 bases, there was a span of 10 bases. The CDR3 sequence is 15 residues long. The CDR3 coding sequence is TGTGCCAGCAGTTCCAGGGACATCTCCTACAATGAGCAGTTCTTC. Its translation is CASSSRDISYNEQFF.

The genes are TRBV6-2 or TRBV6-3 and TRBJ2-1; D remains ambiguous. CDR1 and CDR2 (germline): MNHEY, SVGEGT. Trimming took off 7 bases at V and 0 bases at J, with 13 bases between the two ends. This CDR3 is 15 amino acids long. The CDR3 protein is CASKVSLFSYNEQFF. The DNA for the CDR3 is TGTGCCAGCAAGGTGTCCCTTTTCTCCTACAATGAGCAGTTCTTC.

J is TRBJ2-1 and V is TRBV30, with D possibly being TRBD2 (6 bases). Germline CDR1 reads GTSNPN; CDR2 reads SVGIG (reference sequence). This CDR3 region has 17 residues. Trimming removed 2 bases at V and 9 bases at J, with 26 bases between. The DNA for the CDR3 is TGTGCCTGGAGTCGCGGGATGAACGTATTGAGACTCACTGAGCAGTTCTTC. Translation gives CAWSRGMNVLRLTEQFF. Full variable domain (rest looked up from reference TRBV30 and TRBJ2-1): SQTIHQWPATLVQPVGSPLSLECTVEGTSNPNLYWYRQAAGRGLQLLFYSVGIGQISSEVPQNLSASRPQDRQFILSSKKLLLSDSGFYLCAWSRGMNVLRLTEQFFGPGTRLTVL.

This clonotype showed up just a few times. The rearrangement links TRBV6-5 to TRBJ2-6; 10 bases fit TRBD1. CDR3 length equals 19 residues. Per germline, CDR1 MNHEY and CDR2 SVGAGI. Trimming removed 2 bases from V and 0 bases from J; junction bases left unmatched: 7. The CDR3 loop is CASSYLSGQGLSGANVLTF. The CDR3 bases are TGTGCCAGCAGTTACCTTTCGGGACAGGGGCTCTCTGGGGCCAACGTCCTGACTTTC.

The chain links TRBV12-3 or TRBV12-4 to TRBJ1-6, with D unclear. V shed 6 bases and J shed 0 bases, with 15 bases lying between them. The CDR3 contains 17 residues. CDR3 nucleotide sequence: TGTGCCAGCAGCCTTGACGATTATAGCTCCTATAATTCACCCCTCCACTTT. It specifies CASSLDDYSSYNSPLHF.

The chain recombines TRBV2 with TRBJ2-2; D remains unclear. V lost 4 bases, J lost 2 bases, and 11 bases lay in between. The CDR3 has 15 amino acids. Germline CDR1 reads SNHLY; CDR2 reads FYNNEI. CDR3 residues: CASSVGLENTGELFF. CDR3 nucleotide sequence: TGTGCCAGCAGTGTAGGTCTCGAAAACACCGGGGAGCTGTTTTTT.

The CDR3 loop is CAISGGDEGSYEQYF. For the CDR3, the DNA is TGTGCCATCAGTGGGGGGGACGAGGGTTCCTACGAGCAGTACTTC. The chain recombines TRBV10-3 with TRBJ2-7, with TRBD2 as a possible D gene (6 bases). The V gene's germline CDR1 is ENHRY and CDR2 SYGVKD. Trimming stripped 4 bases from V and 1 base from J, with 14 bases between. The CDR3 loop spans 15 amino acids.

This clonotype was picked up a small number of times. The chain couples TRBV5-5 to TRBJ1-1, with TRBD1 matching 7 bases. Germline V gives CDR1 SGHKS, CDR2 YYEKEE (reference sequence). The junction had 8 bases not matched to a gene; V was cut back by 4 bases and J by 8 bases. This CDR3 has 13 residues. For the CDR3, the DNA is TGTGCCAGCAGCAGGACAGGCGCGGGAGAAGCTTTCTTT. Translation: CASSRTGAGEAFF.

V gene TRBV27 combines with J gene TRBJ2-7; D might be TRBD2 (7 bases). Germline V gives CDR1 MNHEY, CDR2 SMNVEV (reference sequence). The CDR3 totals 15 residues. V was pared by 6 bases and J by 3 bases, with 18 bases between. CDR3 in amino acids: CASSLQRGGGYEQYF. The DNA of the CDR3 is TGTGCCAGCAGCCTGCAGAGGGGAGGGGGCTACGAGCAGTACTTC.

V usage is TRBV15 and J usage is TRBJ2-3; 8 bases fit TRBD1. Germline assignment: CDR1 LNHNV and CDR2 YYDKDF (reference sequence). The CDR3 sequence is 15 residues long. Unmatched junction bases numbered 3, after V lost 3 bases and J lost 1 base. CDR3: CATSRDRAGTDTQYF. The CDR3, as DNA: TGTGCCACCAGCAGGGACAGGGCAGGCACAGATACGCAGTATTTT.

The V call is TRBV21-1, the J call TRBJ2-7; the table's D call, TRBD2, was not checked against the DNA. TRBV21-1 is labeled a pseudogene. This CDR3 is 16 amino acids long. CDR3 protein: CASSKGEGGNCYEQYF. Written as DNA, the CDR3 is TGTGCCAGCAGCAAAGGTGAGGGAGGTAATTGCTACGAGCAGTACTTC.

The chain employs TRBV5-6 and TRBJ2-2; the D call may be TRBD1 or TRBD2 (6 bases each). This CDR3 is built from 15 residues. V lost 4 bases and J lost 5, with 15 bases in between. The germline CDR1 and CDR2 sequences are SGHDT and YYEEEE. CDR3 nucleotides: TGTGCCAGCAGCGGGGGGCCGGTGATGACCGGGGAGCTGTTTTTT. It is translated as CASSGGPVMTGELFF.

The table lists this clonotype with many counts. V is TRBV6-5 and J is TRBJ2-7, with D perhaps TRBD1 or TRBD2 (5 bases each). Germline lookup yields CDR1 MNHEY and CDR2 SVGAGI. The CDR3 contains 15 residues. Between the trimmed V and J ends, which lost 1 base and 0 bases, there was a span of 10 bases. As DNA, the CDR3 is TGTGCCAGCAGTTACTGGGACGGTGTCTCCTACGAGCAGTACTTC. Protein product: CASSYWDGVSYEQYF.